Reported below is one TCR beta chain. Per the original methods: Amplifying reference gene primers gave estimates of nucleated cell counts. Clones were sequenced by immunoSEQ multiplex PCR, and TCRdb holds only the in-frame ones, with some missing. For V, J and clone size, that table is used; D and trimming come from the DNA. The table has under 100,000 clones, 85% seen once; the top ten hold 3.4%. CDR1 and CDR2 from the germline V gene are SNHLY and FYNNEI. The CDR3 is 14 amino acids. Trimming removed 5 bases at V and 7 bases at J, with 14 bases between. This entry is derived from a study of blood T cell repertoires in COVID-19. For the study at large: The origin of the acute and convalescent COVID-19 samples was the United States, Italy and Spain. T cells, B-cell-depleted T cells, or PBMCs provided the cDNA or gDNA that served as material.

This TCR was recovered from a man aged 45 to 65 with acute or convalescent COVID-19. This chain uses TRBV2 with TRBJ2-2; D might be TRBD2 (5 bases). Sequencing used peripheral blood. This CDR3 is CASSFTDSGGELFF. CDR3 coding DNA: TGTGCCAGCAGTTTTACGGACTCGGGCGGGGAGCTGTTTTTT.